This TCR beta chain came from a study of Graves' ophthalmopathy and Graves' hyperthyroidism. The germline CDR1 and CDR2 sequences are KGHSH and LQKENI. The CDR3 sequence is 13 residues long. The ends were cut back, 5 bases at V and 3 bases at J, with 11 bases in the middle. Beta-chain TCR CDR3 regions were amplified from RNA transcripts. In the first round, RT-PCR was carried out with HTBI primers, and a multiplex PCR formed the second round. In TCRdb, the multiplex PCR reads were re-called with MiXCR into one record per CDR3 protein. The top ten hold about 7.3% of the sample, which has some 380,000 distinct CDR3 sequences, approximately 15% seen once.

Sequenced: peripheral blood. The chain joins TRBV18 to TRBJ2-7; D not resolved. The clonotype was recovered from a young woman with stable Graves' hyperthyroidism. CDR3 sequence: CASSSPPLYEQYF. DNA of the CDR3: TGTGCCAGCTCATCCCCCCCTCTCTACGAGCAGTACTTC. Full variable domain (remainder filled in from reference TRBV18 and TRBJ2-7): NAGVMQNPRHLVRRRGQEARLRCSPMKGHSHVYWYRQLPEEGLKFMVYLQKENIIDESGMPKERFSAEFPKEGPSILRIQQVVRGDSAAYFCASSSPPLYEQYFGPGTRLTVT.